The clone carrying this T cell receptor (beta chain) was detected a few times. Its antigen is currently unknown. This entry is derived from a study of regulatory T cells in long-lasting Graves disease. Time point denoted: newly diagnosed GD, antithyroid drugs for less than 3 months. From PBMCs, RNA was extracted and then used to make the TCR library. Libraries of TCR beta came from iRepertoire HTBI primers plus Arm-PCR of CDR3 regions. In TCRdb, the multiplex PCR reads were re-called with MiXCR into one record per CDR3 protein. The sample has 360,000 or so distinct CDR3 sequences; 15% to 20% are singletons. The CDR3 is 16 residues long. The germline V and J ends were trimmed by 3 bases and 0 bases, with 11 bases remaining between them. Study results and limitations: TCR diversity was lower in persistent than newly diagnosed Graves' disease.

These data also formed part of another study, on T cells in Graves' hyperthyroidism and ophthalmopathy. Per that paper: Clinical symptoms, serum thyroxine, TRAb, thyroid ultrasound and orbital computed tomography established diagnosis. RT-PCR in the first round (using the HTBI primer set) targeted the TCR CDR3. Prediction of ophthalmopathy progression came a median around 6 months pre-onset.

V usage is TRBV12-3 or TRBV12-4 and J usage is TRBJ2-2, with D hard to call. The origin of this receptor is a woman aged 18-29 years with Graves disease. Sequencing was performed on peripheral blood mononuclear cells (PBMCs), taken at new diagnosis, from a patient treated with antithyroid drugs. The CDR3 loop is CASSLRVQANTGELFF. The CDR3 nucleotides read TGTGCCAGCAGTTTGCGAGTACAAGCGAACACCGGGGAGCTGTTTTTT.